This passage covers 23 T cell receptor beta chains from one sample sequenced in a study of cytomegalovirus exposure and HLA in healthy donors. The PCR contained 60 Vbeta and 13 Jbeta primers. Some clones are missing from TCRdb's copy, which holds only in-frame ones; the method was immunoSEQ multiplex PCR. Among roughly 190,000 clones listed, about 80% were seen once. The sequenced sample was PBMCs. These receptors were collected from a woman aged 40-49 years in good health and CMV-seronegative.

The J gene is TRBJ2-7, the V gene TRBV5-1; a possible D gene is TRBD2 (7 bases). The germline V gene has CDR1 SGHRS and CDR2 YFSETQ. V dropped 4 bases and J dropped 5 bases, with 16 bases sitting between them. The CDR3 extends over 14 amino acids. In DNA, the CDR3 is TGCGCCAGCAGCCCAGGGACTAAGGGGGACGAGCAGTACTTC. This translates into CASSPGTKGDEQYF. The full variable domain, completed using reference TRBV5-1 and TRBJ2-7, is KAGVTQTPRYLIKTRGQQVTLSCSPISGHRSVSWYQQTPGQGLQFLFEYFSETQRNKGNFPGRFSGRQFSNSRSEMNVSTLELGDSALYLCASSPGTKGDEQYFGPGTRLTVT.

A single count supports this clone. The chain is built from TRBV4-3 and TRBJ2-5; D perhaps matches TRBD1 (6 bases). V was shortened by 4 bases and J by 4 bases, with 13 bases between the two germline ends. This CDR3 has 14 amino acids. Germline lookup yields CDR1 LGHNA and CDR2 YSLEER. CDR3 in DNA: TGCGCCAGCAGCCGAGCAACAGGGTCAGAGACCCAGTACTTC. Translation: CASSRATGSETQYF.

This chain links TRBV18 with TRBJ1-3; no firm D call. The V and J ends lost 6 bases and 0 bases respectively, with 15 bases between them. CDR1 is KGHSH and CDR2 is LQKENI in the germline V gene. This CDR3 has 16 residues. The CDR3 sequence is CASSLGEAISGNTIYF. CDR3 DNA: TGTGCCAGCTCCCTCGGGGAGGCGATCTCTGGAAACACCATATATTTT. The full variable domain, rest sourced from reference TRBV18 and TRBJ1-3, is NAGVMQNPRHLVRRRGQEARLRCSPMKGHSHVYWYRQLPEEGLKFMVYLQKENIIDESGMPKERFSAEFPKEGPSILRIQQVVRGDSAAYFCASSLGEAISGNTIYFGEGSWLTVV.

This clone showed up just a few times. This chain joins TRBV7-2 and TRBJ2-7; TRBD2 aligns across 7 bases. The CDR3 covers 14 residues. The germline gives CDR1 SGHTA, CDR2 FQGNSA. The trim removed 5 bases at V and 7 bases at J, leaving 11 bases unmatched. CDR3 amino acids: CASSTGLGRGEQYF. As DNA, the CDR3 is TGTGCCAGCAGCACCGGACTAGGGCGGGGGGAGCAGTACTTC.

This rearrangement joins TRBV5-8 to TRBJ1-2; D call uncertain. CDR1 is SGHTS, CDR2 YDEGEE, per germline. The CDR3 contains 13 residues. Trimming took off 3 bases at V and 0 bases at J, with 6 bases between the two ends. CDR3 DNA sequence: TGTGCCAGCAGCTCGCGGGCTAACTATGGCTACACCTTC. As protein: CASSSRANYGYTF. Drawing the rest from reference TRBV5-8 and TRBJ1-2, the complete variable domain is EAGVTQSPTHLIKTRGQQATLRCSPISGHTSVYWYQQALGLGLQFLLWYDEGEERNRGNFPPRFSGRQFPNYSSELNVNALELEDSALYLCASSSRANYGYTFGSGTRLTVV.

This sequence joins TRBV11-3 and TRBJ2-7, with D possibly matching TRBD1 (6 bases). CDR1 is SGHNT and CDR2 is YENEEA in the germline V gene. This CDR3 comprises 14 residues. V lost 2 bases, J lost 2 bases, and 10 bases lay in between. CDR3: CASSLQGRTYEQYF. The DNA for the CDR3 is TGTGCCAGCAGCTTACAGGGGAGAACCTACGAGCAGTACTTC.

This clone showed up just once. V usage is TRBV7-9 and J usage is TRBJ1-5; D is uncertain. Germline assignment: CDR1 SEHNR and CDR2 FQNEAQ (reference sequence). CDR3 size: 14 residues. V lost 2 bases, J lost 0 bases, and 5 bases lay in between. CDR3: CASSLQASNQPQHF. Written as DNA, the CDR3 is TGTGCCAGCAGCTTACAGGCTAGCAATCAGCCCCAGCATTTT.

The V gene is TRBV7-2, the J gene TRBJ2-1; TRBD2 matches 12 bases. CDR1 and CDR2 (germline): SGHTA, FQGNSA. The CDR3 covers 15 residues. The V segment lost 6 bases and the J segment 9 bases; nucleotides outside the gene matches: 9. The CDR3, as DNA: TGTGCCAGCAGTTCGGGACTAGCGGGTCTCGGTGAGCAGTTCTTC. Translation gives CASSSGLAGLGEQFF.

V gene TRBV7-3 combines with J gene TRBJ2-5; 7 bases agree with TRBD1. The V gene's germline CDR1 is SGHTA and CDR2 FQGTGA. The CDR3 length is 15 residues. With 5 bases clipped from V and 5 bases from J, the junction kept 11 bases outside the gene matches. This CDR3 reads CASSLNTGDRETQYF. In DNA form, the CDR3 reads TGTGCCAGCAGCCTAAACACAGGGGATAGGGAGACCCAGTACTTC. Drawing the rest from reference TRBV7-3 and TRBJ2-5, the complete variable domain is GAGVSQTPSNKVTEKGKYVELRCDPISGHTALYWYRQSLGQGPEFLIYFQGTGAADDSGLPNDRFFAVRPEGSVSTLKIQRTERGDSAVYLCASSLNTGDRETQYFGPGTRLLVL.

This clone was recorded a few times. This chain connects TRBV11-3 to TRBJ2-2; TRBD2 might be the D (6 bases). Trimming shortened V by 6 bases and J by 3 bases, and 14 bases separated the two germline ends. This CDR3 has 15 residues. Germline CDR1 reads SGHNT; CDR2 reads YENEEA. The DNA for the CDR3 is TGTGCCAGCAGACGGGGCGGGACTTACACCGGGGAGCTGTTTTTT. Amino acid sequence: CASRRGGTYTGELFF.

This chain joins TRBV7-2 and TRBJ2-2; 9 positions match TRBD1. After removal of 7 bases from V and 1 base from J, the junction contained 4 bases not matched to a gene. This CDR3 has 15 residues. Germline-derived CDR1 and CDR2 are SGHTA and FQGNSA. The CDR3 spells CASKVDRGNTGELFF. Here the CDR3 DNA reads TGTGCCAGCAAGGTGGACAGGGGGAACACCGGGGAGCTGTTTTTT.

This clone was picked up one time. V and J are TRBV10-3 and TRBJ1-1, with a possible D match to TRBD1 (5 bases). The CDR3 loop spans 14 amino acids. The ends were cut back, 0 bases at V and 4 bases at J, with 9 bases in the middle. The germline V gene has CDR1 ENHRY and CDR2 SYGVKD. CDR3 region: CAISESGGRTEAFF. CDR3 sequence (DNA): TGTGCCATCAGTGAGTCGGGGGGACGCACTGAAGCTTTCTTT.

This rearrangement joins TRBV29-1 to TRBJ1-3; the D gene is possibly TRBD1 (6 bases). CDR3 length equals 13 residues. Trimming left V 6 bases short and J 4 bases short, with 13 bases between. Per germline, CDR1 SQVTM and CDR2 ANQGSEA. CDR3 DNA sequence: TGCAGCGTCTGGGGGGGCGGCGGAAACACCATATATTTT. It codes for CSVWGGGGNTIYF.

CDR3 sequence reads: CASSLGSSPLHF. CDR3 coding DNA: TGTGCCAGCAGCTTAGGGAGTTCACCCCTCCACTTT. The gene calls are TRBV7-2 and TRBJ1-6; D gene unclear. The germline V gene encodes CDR1 SGHTA and CDR2 FQGNSA. This CDR3 is 12 amino acids long. V was shortened by 1 base and J by 9 bases, with 4 bases between the two germline ends. Full variable domain (outside the CDR3, taken from reference TRBV7-2 and TRBJ1-6): GAGVSQSPSNKVTEKGKDVELRCDPISGHTALYWYRQSLGQGLEFLIYFQGNSAPDKSGLPSDRFSAERTGGSVSTLTIQRTQQEDSAVYLCASSLGSSPLHFGNGTRLTVT.

This clone was seen a few times. The chain recombines TRBV28 with TRBJ2-7; the match to TRBD1 covers 10 bases. Germline CDR1 reads MDHEN; CDR2 reads SYDVKM. The CDR3 is made up of 18 amino acids. Losses at the gene ends were 2 bases for V and 2 bases for J; bases not matched to a gene: 12. DNA of the CDR3: TGTGCCAGCAGTTTACGGGACAGGGGTAAGGGGTTCGCCTACGAGCAGTACGTC. It yields the protein CASSLRDRGKGFAYEQYV.

The rearrangement links TRBV5-1 to TRBJ2-7; TRBD1 matches at 9 bases. With 5 bases clipped from V and 3 bases from J, the junction kept 9 bases outside the gene matches. The CDR3 is 15 amino acids. The germline gives CDR1 SGHRS, CDR2 YFSETQ. CDR3 DNA sequence: TGCGCCAGCAGAAGGGGACAGGGTCAATTCTACGAGCAGTACTTC. Residues: CASRRGQGQFYEQYF.

The chain recombines TRBV7-2 with TRBJ2-1; 8 nucleotides align to TRBD2. CDR3 size: 18 residues. After removal of 0 bases from V and 6 bases from J, the junction contained 13 bases not matched to a gene. Germline V CDR1 and CDR2: SGHTA, FQGNSA. DNA for the CDR3: TGTGCCAGCAGCTTAGCCCCGGGGGGGGCGACGCTACCCAATGAGCAGTTCTTC. This translates into CASSLAPGGATLPNEQFF.

V is TRBV9 and J is TRBJ1-3; possible D gene TRBD1, 5 bases. Germline loops: CDR1 SGDLS, CDR2 YYNGEE. Trimming stripped 0 bases from V and 1 base from J, with 14 bases between. The CDR3 sequence is 17 residues long. CDR3 coding DNA: TGTGCCAGCAGCGTAGGCCAGACAGTTGTTTCTGGAAACACCATATATTTT. Protein product: CASSVGQTVVSGNTIYF.

The chain carries TRBV5-1 and TRBJ2-7; TRBD2 matches at 14 bases. Germline CDR1 reads SGHRS; CDR2 reads YFSETQ. The CDR3 is 16 residues long. The ends lost 4 bases at V and 3 bases at J; junction bases unmatched: 6. In DNA, the CDR3 is TGCGCCAGCAGCCCGACCGGGACTAGCGGGAGCTACGAGCAGTACTTC. It translates to CASSPTGTSGSYEQYF.

This clone was detected only a few times. This chain connects TRBV2 to TRBJ2-1, with 7 positions matching TRBD1. The V and J ends lost 2 bases and 14 bases, in that order; junction bases with no gene match: 6. This CDR3 spans 12 amino acids. Per the germline V gene, CDR1 is SNHLY and CDR2 is FYNNEI. This CDR3 is CASSERRGLEFF. DNA for the CDR3: TGTGCCAGCAGTGAACGTAGGGGGCTAGAGTTCTTC.

The V and J genes are TRBV7-2 and TRBJ2-1; 8 bases match TRBD2. V lost 1 base, J lost 2 bases, and 4 bases stayed unmatched. The germline gives CDR1 SGHTA, CDR2 FQGNSA. CDR3 length: 16 amino acids. The chain's CDR3 is CASSLVVGRAYNEQFF. CDR3 coding DNA: TGTGCCAGCAGCTTAGTCGTCGGGAGGGCCTACAATGAGCAGTTCTTC. Combining the CDR3 with reference TRBV7-2 and TRBJ2-1 gives the whole variable domain GAGVSQSPSNKVTEKGKDVELRCDPISGHTALYWYRQSLGQGLEFLIYFQGNSAPDKSGLPSDRFSAERTGGSVSTLTIQRTQQEDSAVYLCASSLVVGRAYNEQFFGPGTRLTVL.

The rearrangement links TRBV30 to TRBJ1-3, with D hard to call. Germline assignment: CDR1 GTSNPN and CDR2 SVGIG (reference sequence). V was shortened by 3 bases and J by 0 bases, with 15 bases between the two germline ends. The CDR3 has 16 residues. CDR3 residues: CAWSLPGGFSGNTIYF. The CDR3 DNA is TGTGCCTGGAGCCTCCCGGGAGGGTTCTCTGGAAACACCATATATTTT.

The DNA for the CDR3 is TGTGCCAGCAGTTTAAAGGGACAGGAGGTTTATGGCTACACCTTC. Translating it yields CASSLKGQEVYGYTF. The chain uses TRBV28 and TRBJ1-2; 8 nucleotides agree with TRBD1. The germline CDR1 and CDR2 sequences are MDHEN and SYDVKM. This CDR3 comprises 15 residues. Trimming cost V 2 bases and J 5 bases; bases outside gene matches: 7.